Below, 5 T cell receptor beta chains from the same sample are listed, as sequenced in a study of vaccination and CD4 T cells after COVID-19. Treatment of the sample: approximately nine-day PBMC culture with coronavirus spike peptide pools or control peptides (ViraFEST assay). The antigens of these receptors remain unknown. Scientists ran DNA taken from cultured CD4+ T cells through the Oncomine TCR Beta short-read assay for sequencing. In TCRdb, the PCR reads were re-called with MiXCR into one record per CDR3 protein. This sample has around 21,000 distinct CDR3 sequences, with 45% to 50% found just once. Sequences were obtained from CD4+ T cells from blood, cultured in vitro. All receptors come from a human donor who had recovered from COVID-19.

In this sample, this clonotype turned up once. The CDR3 does not end in the conserved phenylalanine or tryptophan, so this is likely a read error. V gene TRBV5-1 combines with J gene TRBJ2-2; D remains unclear. This CDR3 has 13 residues. Per the germline V gene, CDR1 is SGHRS and CDR2 is YFSETQ. V was clipped by 2 bases and J by 3 bases, with 5 bases between them. In DNA form, the CDR3 reads TGCGCCAGCAGCTTAGGACACACCGGGGAGCTGTTTCTT. Its protein product is CASSLGHTGELFL.

The V call is TRBV6-2 or TRBV6-3, the J call TRBJ2-2; 7 nucleotides match TRBD1. The CDR3 runs to 15 residues. After removal of 6 bases from V and 1 base from J, the junction contained 5 bases not matched to a gene. CDR1 is MNHEY and CDR2 is SVGEGT in the germline V gene. Here the CDR3 reads CASRQGQKNTGELFF. CDR3 sequence (DNA): TGTGCCAGCAGGCAGGGACAGAAGAACACCGGGGAGCTGTTTTTT.

The chain combines TRBV15 with TRBJ1-4, with D perhaps TRBD1 (5 bases). Per the germline V gene, CDR1 is LNHNV and CDR2 is YYDKDF (reference sequence). CDR3 length equals 14 residues. The germline V and J ends were trimmed by 0 bases and 7 bases, with 9 bases remaining between them. The CDR3 loop reads CATSRDSRAEKLFF. The CDR3 region has the DNA TGTGCCACCAGCAGAGATAGCAGGGCTGAAAAACTGTTTTTT.

The chain links TRBV7-2 to TRBJ1-5, with a weak D call TRBD1 (5 bases). Germline V gene sequence: CDR1 SGHTA, CDR2 FQGNSA. The V end lost 6 bases, the J end lost 2 bases, and 11 bases lay between the germline ends. The CDR3 runs to 14 residues. The CDR3 nucleotides read TGTGCCAGCAGTGGTGGGGACGGCAATCAGCCCCAGCATTTT. Its translation: CASSGGDGNQPQHF. The full variable domain, with the rest looked up from reference TRBV7-2 and TRBJ1-5, is GAGVSQSPSNKVTEKGKDVELRCDPISGHTALYWYRQSLGQGLEFLIYFQGNSAPDKSGLPSDRFSAERTGGSVSTLTIQRTQQEDSAVYLCASSGGDGNQPQHFGDGTRLSIL.

The V call is TRBV4-3, the J call TRBJ1-2; D is possibly TRBD1 (5 bases). The CDR3 consists of 14 residues. Trimming cost V 0 bases and J 7 bases, with 12 bases left between them. The germline CDR1 and CDR2 sequences are LGHNA and YSLEER. The CDR3 sequence: CASSQDGGRAGYTF. As DNA, the CDR3 is TGCGCCAGCAGCCAAGACGGGGGTAGGGCTGGCTACACCTTC.